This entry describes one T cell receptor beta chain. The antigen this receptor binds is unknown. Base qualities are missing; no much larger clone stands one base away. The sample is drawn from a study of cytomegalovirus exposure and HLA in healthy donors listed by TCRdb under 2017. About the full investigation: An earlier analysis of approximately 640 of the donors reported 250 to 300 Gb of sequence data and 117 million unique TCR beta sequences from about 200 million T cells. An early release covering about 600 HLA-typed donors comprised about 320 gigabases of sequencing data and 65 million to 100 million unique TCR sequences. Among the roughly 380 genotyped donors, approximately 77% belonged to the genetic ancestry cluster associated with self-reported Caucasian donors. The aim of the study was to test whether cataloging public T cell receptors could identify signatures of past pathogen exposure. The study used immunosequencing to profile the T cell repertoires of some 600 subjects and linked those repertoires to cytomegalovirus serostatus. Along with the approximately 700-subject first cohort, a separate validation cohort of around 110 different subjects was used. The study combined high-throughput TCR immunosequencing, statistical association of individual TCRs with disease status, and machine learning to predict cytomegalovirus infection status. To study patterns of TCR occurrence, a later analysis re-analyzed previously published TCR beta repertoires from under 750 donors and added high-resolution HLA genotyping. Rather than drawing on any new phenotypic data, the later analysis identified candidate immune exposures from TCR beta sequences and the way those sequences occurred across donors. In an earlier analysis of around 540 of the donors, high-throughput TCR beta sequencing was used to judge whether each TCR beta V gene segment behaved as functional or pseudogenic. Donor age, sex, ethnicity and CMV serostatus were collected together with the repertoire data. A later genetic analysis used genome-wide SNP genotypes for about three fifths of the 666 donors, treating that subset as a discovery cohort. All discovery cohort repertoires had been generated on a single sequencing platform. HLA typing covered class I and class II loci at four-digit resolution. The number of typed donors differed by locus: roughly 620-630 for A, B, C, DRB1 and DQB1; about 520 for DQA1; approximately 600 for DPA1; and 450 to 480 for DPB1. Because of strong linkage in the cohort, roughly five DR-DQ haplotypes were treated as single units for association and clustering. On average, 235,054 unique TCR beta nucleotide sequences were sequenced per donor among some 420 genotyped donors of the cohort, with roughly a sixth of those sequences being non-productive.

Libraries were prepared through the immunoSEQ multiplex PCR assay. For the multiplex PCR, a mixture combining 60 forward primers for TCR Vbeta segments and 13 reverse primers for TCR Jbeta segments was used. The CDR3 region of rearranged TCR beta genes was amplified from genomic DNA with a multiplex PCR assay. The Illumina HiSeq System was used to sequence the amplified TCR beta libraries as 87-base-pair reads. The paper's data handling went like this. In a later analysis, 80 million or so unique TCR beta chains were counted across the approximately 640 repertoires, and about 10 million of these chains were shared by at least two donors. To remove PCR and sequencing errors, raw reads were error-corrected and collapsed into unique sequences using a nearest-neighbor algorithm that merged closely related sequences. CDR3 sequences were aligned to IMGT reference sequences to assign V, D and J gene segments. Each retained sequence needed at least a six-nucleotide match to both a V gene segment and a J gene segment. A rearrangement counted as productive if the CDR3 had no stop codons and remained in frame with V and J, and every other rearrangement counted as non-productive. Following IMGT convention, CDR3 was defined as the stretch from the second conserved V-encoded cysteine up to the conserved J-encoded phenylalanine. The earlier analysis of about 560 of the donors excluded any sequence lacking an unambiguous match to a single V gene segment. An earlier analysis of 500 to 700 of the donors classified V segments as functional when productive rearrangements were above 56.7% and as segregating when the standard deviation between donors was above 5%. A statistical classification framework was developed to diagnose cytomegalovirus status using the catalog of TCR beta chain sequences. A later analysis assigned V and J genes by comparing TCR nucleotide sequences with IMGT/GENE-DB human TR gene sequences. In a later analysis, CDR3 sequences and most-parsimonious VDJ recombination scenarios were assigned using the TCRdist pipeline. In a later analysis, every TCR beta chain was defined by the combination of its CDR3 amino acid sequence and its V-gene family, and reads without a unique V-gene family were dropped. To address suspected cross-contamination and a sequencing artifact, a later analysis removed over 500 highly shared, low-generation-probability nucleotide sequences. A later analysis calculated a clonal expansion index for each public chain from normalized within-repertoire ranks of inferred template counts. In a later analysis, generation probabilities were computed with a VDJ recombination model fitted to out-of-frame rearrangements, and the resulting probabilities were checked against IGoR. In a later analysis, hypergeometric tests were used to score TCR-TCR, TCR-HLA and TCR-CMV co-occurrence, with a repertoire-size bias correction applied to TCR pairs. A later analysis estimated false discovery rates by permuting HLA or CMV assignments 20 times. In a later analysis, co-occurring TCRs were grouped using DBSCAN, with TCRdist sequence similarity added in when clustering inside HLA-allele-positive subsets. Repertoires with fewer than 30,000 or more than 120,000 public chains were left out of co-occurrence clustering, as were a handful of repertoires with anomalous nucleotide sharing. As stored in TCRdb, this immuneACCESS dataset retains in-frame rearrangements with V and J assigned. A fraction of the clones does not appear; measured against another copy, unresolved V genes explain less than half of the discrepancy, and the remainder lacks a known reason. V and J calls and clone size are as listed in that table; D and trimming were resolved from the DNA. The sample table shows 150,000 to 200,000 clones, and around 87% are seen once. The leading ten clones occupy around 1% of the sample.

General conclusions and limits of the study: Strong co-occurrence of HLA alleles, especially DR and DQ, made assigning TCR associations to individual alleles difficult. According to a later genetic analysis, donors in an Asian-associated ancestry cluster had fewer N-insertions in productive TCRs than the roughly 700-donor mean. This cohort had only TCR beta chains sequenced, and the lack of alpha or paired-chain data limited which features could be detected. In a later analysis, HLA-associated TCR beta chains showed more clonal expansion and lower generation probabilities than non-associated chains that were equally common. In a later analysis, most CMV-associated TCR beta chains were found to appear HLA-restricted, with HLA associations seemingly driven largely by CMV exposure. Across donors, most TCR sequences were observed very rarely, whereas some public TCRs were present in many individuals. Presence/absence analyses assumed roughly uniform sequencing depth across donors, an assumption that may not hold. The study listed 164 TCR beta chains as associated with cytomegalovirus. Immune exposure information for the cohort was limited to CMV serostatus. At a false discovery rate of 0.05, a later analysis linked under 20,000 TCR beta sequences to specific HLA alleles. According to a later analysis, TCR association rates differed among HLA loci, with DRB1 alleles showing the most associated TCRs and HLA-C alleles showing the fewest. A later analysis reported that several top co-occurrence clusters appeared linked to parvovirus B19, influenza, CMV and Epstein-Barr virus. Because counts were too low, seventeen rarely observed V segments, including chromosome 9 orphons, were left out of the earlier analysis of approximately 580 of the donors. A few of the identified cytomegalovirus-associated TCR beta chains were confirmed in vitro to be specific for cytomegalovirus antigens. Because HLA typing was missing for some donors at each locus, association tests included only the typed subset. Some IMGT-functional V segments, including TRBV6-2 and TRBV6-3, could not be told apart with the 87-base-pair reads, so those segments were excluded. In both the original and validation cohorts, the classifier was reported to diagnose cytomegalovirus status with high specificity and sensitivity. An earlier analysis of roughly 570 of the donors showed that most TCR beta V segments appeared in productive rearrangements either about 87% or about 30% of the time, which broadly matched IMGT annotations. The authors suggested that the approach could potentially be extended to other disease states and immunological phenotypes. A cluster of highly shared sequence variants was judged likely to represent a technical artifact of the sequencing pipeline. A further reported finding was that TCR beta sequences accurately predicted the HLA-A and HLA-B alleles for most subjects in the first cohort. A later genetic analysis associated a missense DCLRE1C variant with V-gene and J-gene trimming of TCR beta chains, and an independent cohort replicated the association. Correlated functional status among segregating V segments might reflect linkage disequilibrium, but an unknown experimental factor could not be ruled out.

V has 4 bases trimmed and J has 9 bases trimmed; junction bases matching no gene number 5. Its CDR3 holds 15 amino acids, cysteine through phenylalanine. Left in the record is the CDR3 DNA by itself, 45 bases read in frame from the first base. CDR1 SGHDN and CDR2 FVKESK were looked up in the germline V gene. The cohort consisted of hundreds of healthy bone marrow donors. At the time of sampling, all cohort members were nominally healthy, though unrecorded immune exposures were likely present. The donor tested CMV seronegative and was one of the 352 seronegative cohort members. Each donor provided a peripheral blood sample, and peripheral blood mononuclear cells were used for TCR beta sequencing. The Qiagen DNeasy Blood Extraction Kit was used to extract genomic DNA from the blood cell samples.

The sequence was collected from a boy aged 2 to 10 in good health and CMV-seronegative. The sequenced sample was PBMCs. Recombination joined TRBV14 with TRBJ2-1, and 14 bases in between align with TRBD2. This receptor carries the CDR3 CASSPTSGRAFEQFF. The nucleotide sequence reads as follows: TGTGCCAGCAGCCCGACTAGCGGGAGGGCTTTTGAGCAGTTCTTC.